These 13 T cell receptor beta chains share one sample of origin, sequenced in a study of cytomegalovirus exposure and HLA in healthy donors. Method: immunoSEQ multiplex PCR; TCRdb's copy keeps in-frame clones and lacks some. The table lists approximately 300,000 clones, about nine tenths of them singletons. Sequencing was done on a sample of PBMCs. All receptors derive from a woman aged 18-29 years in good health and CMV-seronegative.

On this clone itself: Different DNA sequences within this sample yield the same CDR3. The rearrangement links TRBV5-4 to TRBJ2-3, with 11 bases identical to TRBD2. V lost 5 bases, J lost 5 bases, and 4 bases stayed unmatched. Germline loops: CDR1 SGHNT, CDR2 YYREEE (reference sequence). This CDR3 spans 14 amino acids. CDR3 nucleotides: TGTGCCAGCAGTTTCGGACTAGCGGGAGATACGCAGTATTTT. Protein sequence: CASSFGLAGDTQYF.

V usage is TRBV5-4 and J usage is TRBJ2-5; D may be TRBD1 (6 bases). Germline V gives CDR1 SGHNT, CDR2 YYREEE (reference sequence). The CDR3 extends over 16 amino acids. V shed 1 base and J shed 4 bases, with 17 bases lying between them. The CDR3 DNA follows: TGTGCCAGCAGCTTGTCGGGCAGGGGTGGAGGAGAGACCCAGTACTTC. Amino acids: CASSLSGRGGGETQYF. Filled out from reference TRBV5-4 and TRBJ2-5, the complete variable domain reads ETGVTQSPTHLIKTRGQQVTLRCSSQSGHNTVSWYQQALGQGPQFIFQYYREEENGRGNFPPRFSGLQFPNYSSELNVNALELDDSALYLCASSLSGRGGGETQYFGPGTRLLVL.

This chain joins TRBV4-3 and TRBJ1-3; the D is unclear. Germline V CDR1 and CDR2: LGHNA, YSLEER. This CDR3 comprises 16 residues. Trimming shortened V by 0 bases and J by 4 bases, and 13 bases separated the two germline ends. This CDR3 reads CASSQDVALTGNTIYF. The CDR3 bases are TGCGCCAGCAGCCAAGATGTCGCGCTCACGGGAAACACCATATATTTT.

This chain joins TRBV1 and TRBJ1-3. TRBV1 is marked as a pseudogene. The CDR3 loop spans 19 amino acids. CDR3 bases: TGCACCAGCAGCCAAGATTTTATGGACGGGGAAAACTCTGGAAACACCATATATTTT. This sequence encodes CTSSQDFMDGENSGNTIYF.

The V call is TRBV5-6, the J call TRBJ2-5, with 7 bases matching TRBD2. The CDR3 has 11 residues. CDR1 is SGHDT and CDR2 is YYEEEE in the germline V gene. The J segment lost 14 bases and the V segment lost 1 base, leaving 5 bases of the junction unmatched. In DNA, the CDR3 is TGTGCCAGCAGCTTGAGCCGGGACTACTACTTC. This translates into CASSLSRDYYF.

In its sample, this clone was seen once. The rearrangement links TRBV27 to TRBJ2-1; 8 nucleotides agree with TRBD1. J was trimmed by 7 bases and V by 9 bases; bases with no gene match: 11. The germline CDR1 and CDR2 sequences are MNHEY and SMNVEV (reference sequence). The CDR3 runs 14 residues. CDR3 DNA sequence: TGTGCCAGTGAGGGGCAGGGGGCTAAAAATGAGCAGTTCTTC. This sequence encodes CASEGQGAKNEQFF.

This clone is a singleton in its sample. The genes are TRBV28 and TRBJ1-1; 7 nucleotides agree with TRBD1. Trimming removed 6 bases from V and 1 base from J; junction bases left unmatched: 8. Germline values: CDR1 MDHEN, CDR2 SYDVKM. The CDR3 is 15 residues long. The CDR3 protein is CASSPDRDRNTEAFF. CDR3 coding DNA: TGTGCCAGCAGCCCCGACCGGGACAGGAACACTGAAGCTTTCTTT. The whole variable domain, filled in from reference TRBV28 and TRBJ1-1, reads DVKVTQSSRYLVKRTGEKVFLECVQDMDHENMFWYRQDPGLGLRLIYFSYDVKMKEKGDIPEGYSVSREKKERFSLILESASTNQTSMYLCASSPDRDRNTEAFFGQGTRLTVV.

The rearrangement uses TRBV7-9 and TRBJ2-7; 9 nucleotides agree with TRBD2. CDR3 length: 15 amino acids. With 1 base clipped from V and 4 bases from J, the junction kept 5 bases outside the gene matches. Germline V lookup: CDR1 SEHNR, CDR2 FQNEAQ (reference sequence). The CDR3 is CASSLGYSGRYEQYF. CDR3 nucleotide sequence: TGTGCCAGCAGCTTAGGGTATAGCGGGAGATACGAGCAGTACTTC.

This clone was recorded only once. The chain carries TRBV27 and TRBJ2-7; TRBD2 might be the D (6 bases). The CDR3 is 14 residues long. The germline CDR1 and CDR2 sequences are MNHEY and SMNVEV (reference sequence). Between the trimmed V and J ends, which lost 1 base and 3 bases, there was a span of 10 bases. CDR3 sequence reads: CASSLFRENYEQYF. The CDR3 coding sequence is TGTGCCAGCAGTTTATTCCGGGAGAACTACGAGCAGTACTTC.

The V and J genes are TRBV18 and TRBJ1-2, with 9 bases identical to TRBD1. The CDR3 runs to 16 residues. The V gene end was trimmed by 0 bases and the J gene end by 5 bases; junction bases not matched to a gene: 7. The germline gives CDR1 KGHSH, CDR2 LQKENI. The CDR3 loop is CASSPPAQGAGYGYTF. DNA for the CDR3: TGTGCCAGCTCACCACCCGCACAGGGGGCCGGGTATGGCTACACCTTC.

CDR3 amino acids: CASSLQTGTYEQYF. The CDR3 coding sequence is TGTGCCAGCAGCCTACAGACAGGCACCTACGAGCAGTACTTC. This chain joins TRBV7-2 and TRBJ2-7, with D perhaps matching TRBD1 (6 bases). The CDR3 is made up of 14 amino acids. CDR1 is SGHTA and CDR2 is FQGNSA in the germline V gene. Trimming removed 5 bases from V and 2 bases from J, with 13 bases in between.

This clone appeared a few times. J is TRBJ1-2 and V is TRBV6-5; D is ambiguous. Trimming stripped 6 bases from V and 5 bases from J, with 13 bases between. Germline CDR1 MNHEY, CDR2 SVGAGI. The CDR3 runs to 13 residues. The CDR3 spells CASSRDDWYGYTF. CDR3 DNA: TGTGCCAGCAGCCGCGATGACTGGTATGGCTACACCTTC.

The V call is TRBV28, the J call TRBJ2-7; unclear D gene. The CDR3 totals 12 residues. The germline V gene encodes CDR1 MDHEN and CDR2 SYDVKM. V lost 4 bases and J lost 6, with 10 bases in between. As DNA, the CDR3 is TGTGCCAGCAGTTCCCCCCCCCGCGAGCAGTACTTC. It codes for CASSSPPREQYF. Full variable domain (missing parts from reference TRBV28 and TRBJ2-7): DVKVTQSSRYLVKRTGEKVFLECVQDMDHENMFWYRQDPGLGLRLIYFSYDVKMKEKGDIPEGYSVSREKKERFSLILESASTNQTSMYLCASSSPPREQYFGPGTRLTVT.